A selection of T cell receptor beta chains follows, all from one sample in a study of T cells in Graves' hyperthyroidism and ophthalmopathy. TCRdb re-derived calls from the multiplex PCR reads in MiXCR, one entry per CDR3 protein. The data show hundreds of thousands of distinct CDR3 sequences, approximately 26% seen once. The sequencing sample was made of blood. These TCRs come from a man aged 40-55 years with Graves' hyperthyroidism that later progressed to Graves' ophthalmopathy. Each CDR3 is given with its conserved first and last residue. The order of the fields is V gene, D gene, J gene, clone size, CDR3 protein, CDR3 DNA. D genes are given only for firm matches. Some rows have no size entry. The others give once, few or many, or a class for an expanded clone.

>TRBV20-1|NA|TRBJ1-1|many
CSARDQGDEAFF
TGCAGTGCTAGAGACCAGGGCGATGAAGCTTTCTTT
>TRBV12-3/TRBV12-4|TRBD2|TRBJ2-2|many
CASGRLAGGELFF
TGTGCCAGCGGGCGACTAGCGGGCGGGGAGCTGTTTTTT
>TRBV12-3/TRBV12-4|TRBD1|TRBJ1-1|many
CASIPRDRGRSEAFF
TGTGCCAGCATCCCCCGGGACAGGGGGCGAAGTGAAGCTTTCTTT
>TRBV12-3/TRBV12-4|NA|TRBJ2-7|many
CASSDRTSSYEQYF
TGTGCCAGCAGTGACCGGACTTCGTCCTACGAGCAGTACTTC
>TRBV20-1|TRBD2|TRBJ2-7|many
CSARGRTSGRRDEQYF
TGCAGTGCTAGAGGCCGAACTAGCGGGAGAAGAGACGAGCAGTACTTC
>TRBV7-2|TRBD1|TRBJ1-5|many
CASQPEGAGNQPQHF
TGTGCCAGCCAACCGGAGGGGGCCGGCAATCAGCCCCAGCATTTT
>TRBV6-5|NA|TRBJ1-1|many
CASSYRRTGFATEAFF
TGTGCCAGCAGTTACCGAAGAACAGGGTTCGCCACTGAAGCTTTCTTT
>TRBV30|NA|TRBJ2-4|many
CAWTLGADIQYF
TGTGCCTGGACCCTCGGGGCGGACATTCAGTACTTC
>TRBV28|NA|TRBJ1-2|many
CASSSLHPQQGYGYTF
TGTGCCAGCAGCTCACTTCACCCCCAACAAGGCTATGGCTACACCTTC
>TRBV7-8|NA|TRBJ1-5|many
CASSLGGTARGQPQHF
TGTGCCAGCAGCTTAGGTGGGACCGCTCGCGGTCAGCCCCAGCATTTT
>TRBV7-9|NA|TRBJ1-6|few
CASSYGNVKSPLHF
TGTGCCAGCAGCTACGGGAACGTTAAATCACCCCTCCACTTT
>TRBV9|NA|TRBJ1-5|many
CASSVNSNQPQHF
TGTGCCAGCAGCGTAAATAGCAATCAGCCCCAGCATTTT
>TRBV24-1|NA|TRBJ1-5|many
CATSDSENQPQHF
TGTGCCACCAGTGATTCGGAGAATCAGCCCCAGCATTTT
>TRBV12-3/TRBV12-4|NA|TRBJ1-2|NA
CASSLDHGRGYTF
TGTGCCAGCAGTTTAGACCACGGGAGGGGCTACACCTTC
>TRBV18|TRBD1|TRBJ2-7|NA
CVSSPGTGEHYEQYF
TGTGTCAGCTCACCAGGGACAGGGGAGCACTACGAGCAGTACTTC
>TRBV12-3/TRBV12-4|NA|TRBJ2-4|many
CASSLLAENIQYF
TGTGCCAGCAGTTTATTGGCAGAAAACATTCAGTACTTC
>TRBV28|TRBD1|TRBJ2-5|NA
CASSTDRAPQYF
TGTGCCAGCAGTACCGACAGGGCGCCCCAGTACTTC
>TRBV13|TRBD1|TRBJ1-6|many
CASSPYRGRNSPLHF
TGTGCCAGCAGCCCCTACAGGGGGCGAAATTCACCCCTCCACTTT
>TRBV18|NA|TRBJ2-7|many
CASSPGTWNEQYF
TGTGCCAGCTCACCAGGGACATGGAACGAGCAGTACTTC
>TRBV27|NA|TRBJ2-7|many
CASSLLGDRISYEQYF
TGTGCCAGCAGTTTACTAGGAGACAGGATCTCCTACGAGCAGTACTTC
>TRBV12-3/TRBV12-4|TRBD2|TRBJ2-2|few
CASSLGGYAGELFF
TGTGCCAGCAGTTTGGGAGGGTACGCCGGGGAGCTGTTTTTT
>TRBV9|NA|TRBJ2-5|NA
CASSVRDWERQTQYF
TGTGCCAGCAGCGTCCGGGACTGGGAAAGGCAGACCCAGTACTTC
>TRBV2|NA|TRBJ1-1|many
CASIRDGPNTEAFF
TGTGCCAGCATTAGGGACGGACCGAACACTGAAGCTTTCTTT
>TRBV4-1|NA|TRBJ1-1|many
CASSRSRDRTEAFF
TGCGCCAGCAGCCGTAGTAGGGATCGAACTGAAGCTTTCTTT
>TRBV6-1|NA|TRBJ1-1|once
CASSEGAGVNTEAFF
TGTGCCAGCAGTGAAGGGGCGGGGGTGAACACTGAAGCTTTCTTT
>TRBV24-1|TRBD1|TRBJ1-5|many
CATSENRGENQPQHF
TGTGCCACCAGTGAGAACAGGGGGGAGAATCAGCCCCAGCATTTT
>TRBV28|TRBD1|TRBJ2-5|many
CASSFPNRGLVKTQYF
TGTGCCAGCAGTTTTCCCAACAGGGGGCTAGTAAAGACCCAGTACTTC